This note documents a single T cell receptor (beta chain) sequence. What it binds is unknown. This record belongs to a study of T cell repertoires in cytomegalovirus infection. The wider study: Through public TCR beta signatures, both CMV infection and matching HLA type were indicated.

The study, taken as a whole, reports: The response measured ex vivo was dominated by TCR beta clonotypes (HLA-C-restricted and CMV-specific). People with CMV and the relevant HLA were identified by cumulative public TCR beta family frequency.

TCRdb used MiXCR to reprocess the reads, holding one entry per CDR3 protein. The sample lists over 300,000 distinct CDR3 sequences, around a sixth seen once, with about 12% in the top ten. Input material: PBMCs. This clonotype was sampled from a human donor in good health (CMV status not recorded). Some clones in this sample may be carry-over from other donors' samples.

CDR3 protein: CASSYEGVDGKLFF. Written as DNA, the CDR3 is TGTGCCAGCAGTTACGAGGGTGTTGATGGAAAACTGTTTTTT. The chain uses TRBV6-8 and TRBJ1-4, with no clear D. Trimming pared 2 bases from V and 10 bases from J, leaving 14 bases between. Germline V CDR1 and CDR2: MNHGY, SAAAGT. The CDR3 is 14 residues long.